This entry lists 26 T cell receptor beta chains sequenced from one sample in a study of cytomegalovirus exposure and HLA in healthy donors. Primers included in the PCR were 60 Vbeta and 13 Jbeta primers. Clones were sequenced by immunoSEQ multiplex PCR, and TCRdb holds only the in-frame ones, with some missing. The data hold under 200,000 clones, with 82% observed a single time. The sample was PBMCs. These receptors came from a girl aged 2 to 9 in good health and CMV-seropositive.

In its sample, this clone was seen a few times. The CDR3 sequence is CASRFRGNTIYF. CDR3 in DNA: TGTGCCAGCAGGTTCAGAGGAAACACCATATATTTT. The chain joins TRBV6-6 to TRBJ1-3; D unclear. V lost 6 bases and J lost 4, with 7 bases in between. CDR3 size: 12 residues. CDR1 is MNHNY, CDR2 SVGAGI, per germline (reference sequence).

This clone has only a few counts. This rearrangement joins TRBV6-4 to TRBJ1-5; 9 nucleotides align to TRBD1. Germline V gives CDR1 MRHNA, CDR2 SNTAGT. The CDR3 totals 14 residues. V gave up 5 bases and J gave up 7 bases; unmatched junction bases: 6. CDR3 amino acids: CASSQDRGDQPQHF. CDR3 coding DNA: TGTGCCAGCAGTCAGGACAGGGGAGACCAGCCCCAGCATTTT.

To note about this clone: A read error may produce the germline difference seen at one junction end. The J gene is TRBJ2-2, the V gene TRBV7-9; perhaps TRBD2 as D (6 bases). Germline V CDR1 and CDR2: SEHNR, FQNEAQ (reference sequence). The CDR3 has 15 amino acids. As DNA, the CDR3 is TGTTCCAGCAGCTTAATGGGACTGAACACCGGGGAGCTGTTTTTT. Its protein is CSSSLMGLNTGELFF.

The chain couples TRBV13 to TRBJ1-1, with D perhaps matching TRBD1 (6 bases). CDR3 length: 15 residues. CDR1 and CDR2 from the germline V gene are PRHDT and FYEKMQ (reference sequence). Trimming stripped 5 bases from V and 1 base from J, with 14 bases between. The CDR3 DNA follows: TGTGCCAGCAGCCACAGGGTGTTGGAGAACACTGAAGCTTTCTTT. This translates into CASSHRVLENTEAFF.

The genes are TRBV30 and TRBJ2-1, with 12 bases identical to TRBD2. The germline V gene encodes CDR1 GTSNPN and CDR2 SVGIG (reference sequence). The CDR3 runs to 14 residues. The V segment lost 6 bases and the J segment 4 bases; nucleotides outside the gene matches: 4. The CDR3 sequence: CACETSGRYNEQFF. In nucleotides, the CDR3 is TGTGCCTGCGAAACTAGCGGGAGGTACAATGAGCAGTTCTTC. Looking up the rest from reference TRBV30 and TRBJ2-1 gives the full variable domain: SQTIHQWPATLVQPVGSPLSLECTVEGTSNPNLYWYRQAAGRGLQLLFYSVGIGQISSEVPQNLSASRPQDRQFILSSKKLLLSDSGFYLCACETSGRYNEQFFGPGTRLTVL.

The chain recombines TRBV5-5 with TRBJ2-7; D is unresolved. This CDR3 has 13 residues. CDR1 is SGHKS, CDR2 YYEKEE, per germline (reference sequence). V lost 0 bases and J lost 4, with 8 bases in between. The CDR3 here is CASSLDSAYEQYF. DNA of the CDR3: TGTGCCAGCAGCTTGGACAGTGCTTACGAGCAGTACTTC. The variable domain in full, with the rest retrieved from reference TRBV5-5 and TRBJ2-7, is DAGVTQSPTHLIKTRGQQVTLRCSPISGHKSVSWYQQVLGQGPQFIFQYYEKEERGRGNFPDRFSARQFPNYSSELNVNALLLGDSALYLCASSLDSAYEQYFGPGTRLTVT.

The chain employs TRBV5-1 and TRBJ2-1, with TRBD2 as a possible D gene (6 bases). Trimming left V 2 bases short and J 7 bases short, with 19 bases between. The CDR3 contains 16 residues. Germline V lookup: CDR1 SGHRS, CDR2 YFSETQ. Written as DNA, the CDR3 is TGCGCCAGCAGCTTCTTCACTAGCCGGAGGGTGAATGAGCAGTTCTTC. This translates into CASSFFTSRRVNEQFF.

The genes are TRBV27 and TRBJ1-1; tentatively, D is TRBD1 (6 bases). Trimming pared 3 bases from V and 5 bases from J, leaving 16 bases between. The length of the CDR3 is 15 residues. Per germline, CDR1 MNHEY and CDR2 SMNVEV (reference sequence). As DNA, the CDR3 is TGTGCCAGCAGTTTGGGGGTAGGGGGATTGACTGAAGCTTTCTTT. Translation gives CASSLGVGGLTEAFF.

This clone was observed a handful of times. The same CDR3 also results from other DNA sequences found in this sample. The CDR3: CASSVGQGSQPQHF. DNA of the CDR3: TGTGCCAGCAGCGTTGGACAGGGCAGTCAGCCCCAGCATTTT. The rearrangement joins TRBV9 to TRBJ1-5; 8 positions agree with TRBD1. The CDR3 loop spans 14 amino acids. The trim removed 2 bases at V and 6 bases at J, leaving 4 bases unmatched. Germline loops: CDR1 SGDLS, CDR2 YYNGEE.

The chain is built from TRBV5-6 and TRBJ1-4, with D possibly TRBD1 on 5 matching bases. This CDR3 spans 14 amino acids. Germline V gene lookup returns CDR1 SGHDT and CDR2 YYEEEE. Trimming pared 1 base from V and 13 bases from J, leaving 17 bases between. The CDR3 bases are TGTGCCAGCAGCTTGTTAGACCGCAACGGGGGACTGTTTTTT. Translation gives CASSLLDRNGGLFF.

This clone was observed a handful of times. The gene calls are TRBV2 and TRBJ1-5, with 8 bases that match TRBD1. Germline assignment: CDR1 SNHLY and CDR2 FYNNEI. Trimming removed 3 bases from V and 4 bases from J; junction bases left unmatched: 2. This CDR3 is 14 amino acids long. Here the CDR3 DNA reads TGTGCCAGCAGTGACAGGGGGCTGAATCAGCCCCAGCATTTT. Residues: CASSDRGLNQPQHF. The whole variable domain, filled in from reference TRBV2 and TRBJ1-5, reads EPEVTQTPSHQVTQMGQEVILRCVPISNHLYFYWYRQILGQKVEFLVSFYNNEISEKSEIFDDQFSVERPDGSNFTLKIRSTKLEDSAMYFCASSDRGLNQPQHFGDGTRLSIL.

The chain carries TRBV4-2 and TRBJ2-1; the match to TRBD2 covers 12 bases. The V segment lost 1 base and the J segment 9 bases; nucleotides outside the gene matches: 7. Germline values: CDR1 LGHNA, CDR2 YNFKEQ. The CDR3 covers 16 residues. The DNA of the CDR3 is TGTGCCAGCAGCCAAGGACTAGCGGGAGATCGTATTGAGCAGTTCTTC. Encoded protein: CASSQGLAGDRIEQFF.

The V call is TRBV7-3, the J call TRBJ2-2; tentative D call: TRBD2 (6 bases). Germline V CDR1 and CDR2: SGHTA, FQGTGA. This CDR3 contains 18 residues. V dropped 1 base and J dropped 2 bases, with 17 bases sitting between them. DNA of the CDR3: TGTGCCAGCAGCTTAAAGGCCCGCCGGGACTCAAACACCGGGGAGCTGTTTTTT. Its translation is CASSLKARRDSNTGELFF.

In this sample, this clone turned up a few times. J is TRBJ2-7 and V is TRBV11-2; 7 positions match TRBD1. The CDR3 length is 15 residues. Trimming cost V 1 base and J 3 bases; bases outside gene matches: 6. Germline CDR1 reads SGHAT; CDR2 reads FQNNGV. Written as DNA, the CDR3 is TGTGCCAGCAGCTTAGCCCCGCGACAGGGCTACGAGCAGTACTTC. This translates into CASSLAPRQGYEQYF.

This clone was picked up a small number of times. The J gene is TRBJ2-2, the V gene TRBV11-3; no firm D call. The CDR3 consists of 14 residues. Trimming left V 6 bases short and J 4 bases short, with 12 bases between. The germline V gene has CDR1 SGHNT and CDR2 YENEEA. As DNA, the CDR3 is TGTGCCAGCAGACCCCGACTCGGCACCGGGGAGCTGTTTTTT. Encoded protein: CASRPRLGTGELFF.

The chain combines TRBV4-1 with TRBJ2-7, with TRBD1 as a possible D gene (6 bases). V lost 0 bases, J lost 2 bases, and 11 bases lay in between. Germline CDR1 and CDR2: MGHRA and YSYEKL. The CDR3 contains 15 residues. The CDR3 bases are TGCGCCAGCAGCCAAGATAGTACAGGGACCTACGAGCAGTACTTC. Translated: CASSQDSTGTYEQYF.

The chain combines TRBV30 with TRBJ1-2; 9 nucleotides align to TRBD1. With V trimmed by 5 bases and J by 5 bases, 15 bases remained unmatched. In germline, CDR1 is GTSNPN, CDR2 SVGIG (reference sequence). The CDR3 spans 16 residues. The CDR3 DNA sequence: TGTGCCTGGTACCGGGACAGGGCCTTACAACTTTATGGCTACACCTTC. Protein: CAWYRDRALQLYGYTF.

This chain connects TRBV19 to TRBJ2-3; 11 nucleotides line up with TRBD2. Trimming removed 2 bases from V and 3 bases from J; junction bases left unmatched: 16. This CDR3 has 20 amino acids. Germline V CDR1 and CDR2: LNHDA, SQIVND (reference sequence). The CDR3 is CASSIIGLAGGKSETDTQYF. CDR3 in DNA: TGTGCCAGTAGTATAATTGGTCTAGCGGGAGGAAAAAGTGAAACAGATACGCAGTATTTT.

This chain uses TRBV30 with TRBJ2-7, with 10 nucleotides matching TRBD1. Trimming cost V 6 bases and J 6 bases; bases outside gene matches: 8. This CDR3 is built from 13 residues. CDR1 and CDR2 (germline): GTSNPN, SVGIG (reference sequence). The CDR3 DNA reads TGTGCCTGCTGCCGGGACAGGGGATCCGAGCAGTACTTC. It is translated as CACCRDRGSEQYF.

The chain is built from TRBV5-1 and TRBJ1-4; D is possibly TRBD1 (5 bases). V shed 4 bases and J shed 8 bases, with 9 bases lying between them. The germline V gene encodes CDR1 SGHRS and CDR2 YFSETQ. There are 12 residues in the CDR3. The chain's CDR3 is CASSGNREKLFF. In nucleotides, the CDR3 is TGCGCCAGCAGCGGTAACAGGGAAAAACTGTTTTTT.

This chain uses TRBV4-1 with TRBJ2-3, with D maybe TRBD2 (5 bases). V gave up 0 bases and J gave up 7 bases, with 20 bases separating them. The CDR3 totals 17 residues. From germline, CDR1 is MGHRA and CDR2 YSYEKL. CDR3 nucleotide sequence: TGCGCCAGCAGCCAAGAGGGGTCGTGGGAGAGGGAGTATACGCAGTATTTT. Translated, it gives CASSQEGSWEREYTQYF.

The chain couples TRBV18 to TRBJ1-1, with a possible D match to TRBD1 (6 bases). The V gene lost 4 bases and the J gene lost 1 base, with 7 bases spanning the gap. Germline values: CDR1 KGHSH, CDR2 LQKENI. The CDR3 is 13 amino acids. The CDR3 is CASSRGPNTEAFF. CDR3 nucleotide sequence: TGTGCCAGCTCACGGGGGCCGAACACTGAAGCTTTCTTT.

The gene calls are TRBV5-4 and TRBJ1-1; maybe TRBD1 (6 bases). This CDR3 is 13 amino acids long. The germline gives CDR1 SGHNT, CDR2 YYREEE (reference sequence). The V and J ends lost 4 bases and 4 bases respectively, with 11 bases between them. As DNA, the CDR3 is TGTGCCAGCAGCACCCAGGGGTCCACTGAAGCTTTCTTT. Its translation is CASSTQGSTEAFF.

To note about this clone: Other nucleotide sequences from this sample produce the same CDR3. CDR3 in amino acids: CASSLASDTQYF. CDR3 nucleotide sequence: TGCGCCAGCAGCTTGGCCTCAGATACGCAGTATTTT. This chain links TRBV5-1 with TRBJ2-3; D is ambiguous. V was trimmed by 0 bases and J by 4 bases, leaving 3 bases between them. CDR1 is SGHRS and CDR2 is YFSETQ in the germline V gene. This CDR3 is built from 12 residues.

The chain combines TRBV28 with TRBJ2-5, with no clear D. V shed 6 bases and J shed 3 bases, with 5 bases lying between them. This CDR3 has 11 residues. Germline V gives CDR1 MDHEN, CDR2 SYDVKM. The CDR3 spells CASRAEETQYF. CDR3 sequence (DNA): TGTGCCAGCAGAGCTGAAGAGACCCAGTACTTC.

The chain couples TRBV7-9 to TRBJ2-5; D is perhaps TRBD1 (7 bases). The CDR3 is made up of 14 amino acids. Deletions cut 5 bases from V and 5 bases from J, with 15 bases between. Germline assignment: CDR1 SEHNR and CDR2 FQNEAQ (reference sequence). CDR3 bases: TGTGCCAGCAGCCTCAGGGGGGACTGGGAGACCCAGTACTTC. This translates into CASSLRGDWETQYF.